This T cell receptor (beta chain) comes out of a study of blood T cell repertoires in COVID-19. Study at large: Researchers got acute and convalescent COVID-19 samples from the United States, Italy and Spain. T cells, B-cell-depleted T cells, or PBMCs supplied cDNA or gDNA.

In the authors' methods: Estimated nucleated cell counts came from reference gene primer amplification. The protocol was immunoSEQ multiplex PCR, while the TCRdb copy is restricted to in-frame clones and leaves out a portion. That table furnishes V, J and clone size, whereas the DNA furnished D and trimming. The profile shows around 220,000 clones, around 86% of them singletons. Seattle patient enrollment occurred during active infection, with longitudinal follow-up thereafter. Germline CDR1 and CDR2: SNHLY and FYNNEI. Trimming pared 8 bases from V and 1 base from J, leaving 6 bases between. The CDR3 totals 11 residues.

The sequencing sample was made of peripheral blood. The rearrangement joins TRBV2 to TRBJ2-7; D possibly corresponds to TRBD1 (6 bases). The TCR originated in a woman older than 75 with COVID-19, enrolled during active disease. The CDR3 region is CASQGSYEQYF. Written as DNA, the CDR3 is TGTGCCAGCCAGGGGTCCTACGAGCAGTACTTC.